This T cell receptor beta chain derives from a study of response to subunit inactivated influenza vaccine. Study findings and constraints: Authors suggested few new T cells are recruited by each seasonal influenza vaccination.

A remark on this clonotype: Its antigen is still unknown.

TCRdb itself ran the RT-PCR reads through MiXCR, one entry per CDR3 protein. The repertoire holds hundreds of thousands of distinct CDR3 sequences, with about 12% as singletons. The clonotype was recovered from a man between 45 and 60 years old who received an inactivated influenza vaccine. The sequenced sample was PBMCs from blood, obtained on the day of vaccination.

The CDR3 region is CASRGGVQRDQPQHF. The DNA for the CDR3 is TGTGCCAGCAGGGGGGGGGTGCAGAGGGATCAGCCCCAGCATTTT. The chain employs TRBV5-5 and TRBJ1-5; tentative D call: TRBD1 (5 bases). The ends were cut back, 5 bases at V and 5 bases at J, with 17 bases in the middle. CDR3 length: 15 residues. Germline V lookup: CDR1 SGHKS, CDR2 YYEKEE (reference sequence).